Listed below are T cell receptor beta chains from one sample, sequenced in a study of cytomegalovirus exposure and HLA in healthy donors. Profiled with immunoSEQ multiplex PCR; TCRdb holds only in-frame clones, not every one. Seen here are roughly 100,000 clones, 55% to 70% observed once, and the top ten hold about 6%. The sample was PBMCs. These receptors were collected from a boy under 18 in good health and CMV-seropositive. CDR3s include the opening cysteine and the closing phenylalanine or tryptophan. The order of the fields is CDR3 length, V gene, D gene, clone size, J gene, CDR3 protein, CDR3 DNA. A D gene is named only where the DNA matches it firmly. For some rows the clone size is stated as once, few or many, or as a class when expanded; others skip it.

15	TRBV4-1	NA	NA	TRBJ1-2	CASSQGTDEGGGYPF	TGCGCCAGCAGCCAAGGGACTGACGAGGGCGGTGGCTACCCCTTC
14	TRBV5-6	TRBD1	few	TRBJ1-2	CASSATGFNYGYTF	TGTGCCAGCAGCGCGACAGGGTTCAACTATGGCTACACCTTC
14	TRBV18	TRBD1	NA	TRBJ2-7	CASSTTGGSYEQYF	TGTGCCAGCTCAACCACAGGGGGCTCCTACGAGCAGTACTTC
15	TRBV30	NA	NA	TRBJ2-2	CAWSAEGQISGELFF	TGTGCCTGGAGTGCAGAAGGACAAATCTCCGGGGAGCTGTTTTTT
13	TRBV30	NA	NA	TRBJ2-7	CAWSLGGSYEQYF	TGTGCCTGGAGTCTAGGTGGATCCTACGAGCAGTACTTC
14	TRBV19	TRBD1	once	TRBJ1-1	CASSTTGVITEAFF	TGTGCCAGTAGTACTACAGGGGTTATAACTGAAGCTTTCTTT
15	TRBV5-1	NA	NA	TRBJ2-3	CASSFLAPMGDTQYF	TGCGCCAGCAGCTTCCTAGCGCCGATGGGAGATACGCAGTATTTT
18	TRBV5-1	TRBD1	NA	TRBJ2-4	CASSSGTEGRLTKNIQYF	TGCGCCAGCAGCTCCGGGACAGAGGGTCGGTTAACCAAAAACATTCAGTACTTC
13	TRBV7-9	TRBD1	NA	TRBJ1-1	CASRFISTGEAFF	TGTGCCAGCAGATTTATTTCGACAGGGGAAGCTTTCTTT
15	TRBV14	TRBD1	NA	TRBJ2-1	CASTRGQGYYNEQFF	TGTGCCAGCACCCGGGGACAGGGCTACTACAATGAGCAGTTCTTC
16	TRBV7-2	NA	NA	TRBJ2-1	CASSVRQLLSYNEQFF	TGTGCCAGCAGCGTTCGACAGCTGCTATCCTACAATGAGCAGTTCTTC
17	TRBV11-2	TRBD1	NA	TRBJ2-7	CASSLWVGPGTDYEQYF	TGTGCCAGCAGCCTGTGGGTTGGACCAGGGACAGACTACGAGCAGTACTTC
18	TRBV5-1	TRBD2	NA	TRBJ2-1	CASSSRGLAGVLGNEQFF	TGCGCCAGCAGCTCTCGGGGACTAGCGGGAGTTCTAGGCAATGAGCAGTTCTTC
17	TRBV4-2	TRBD2	NA	TRBJ2-5	CASSPLAGEGSAETQYF	TGTGCCAGCAGTCCGTTAGCGGGCGAAGGTTCGGCGGAGACCCAGTACTTC
12	TRBV5-6	NA	NA	TRBJ1-1	CATRAPNTEAFF	TGTGCCACCAGGGCCCCGAACACTGAAGCTTTCTTT
13	TRBV19	NA	NA	TRBJ2-7	CASTAGGTYEQYF	TGTGCCAGTACGGCGGGTGGAACCTACGAGCAGTACTTC
16	TRBV5-1	NA	few	TRBJ1-1	CASSLASGTENTEAFF	TGCGCCAGCAGCTTGGCCTCCGGGACTGAGAACACTGAAGCTTTCTTT
16	TRBV5-6	NA	NA	TRBJ2-1	CASSLPGLATYNEQFF	TGTGCCAGCAGCTTGCCTGGCCTAGCAACCTACAATGAGCAGTTCTTC
15	TRBV2	TRBD1	few	TRBJ2-1	CASRSEQGANNEQFF	TGTGCCAGCCGATCAGAACAGGGGGCCAACAATGAGCAGTTCTTC
14	TRBV7-2	NA	NA	TRBJ1-1	CASSFNRGGTEAFF	TGTGCCAGCAGCTTCAATCGGGGGGGCACTGAAGCTTTCTTT
14	TRBV6-1	TRBD1	few	TRBJ2-7	CASSEGTGSMEQYF	TGTGCCAGCAGTGAAGGGACAGGGTCGATGGAGCAGTACTTC
14	TRBV15	NA	NA	TRBJ2-5	CATRVRPTSETQYF	TGTGCCACCAGGGTACGACCGACATCCGAGACCCAGTACTTC
14	TRBV7-3	NA	NA	TRBJ2-7	CASSLNRASYEQYF	TGTGCCAGCAGCTTAAACAGGGCCTCCTACGAGCAGTACTTC
18	TRBV2	TRBD2	NA	TRBJ2-3	CASSEALAGGLRTDTQYF	TGTGCCAGCAGTGAAGCCCTAGCGGGAGGCTTGAGGACAGATACGCAGTATTTT
15	TRBV7-8	NA	few	TRBJ2-7	CASSFPGSAVYEQYF	TGTGCCAGCAGCTTTCCAGGGTCGGCGGTCTACGAGCAGTACTTC
12	TRBV9	NA	NA	TRBJ2-3	CAPIAGSDTQYF	TGTGCCCCCATCGCAGGGTCAGATACGCAGTATTTT
14	TRBV5-1	NA	NA	TRBJ2-3	CASSLGTPGDTQYF	TGCGCCAGCAGCTTGGGGACTCCGGGGGATACGCAGTATTTT
12	TRBV13	NA	NA	TRBJ1-1	CASRQGSAEAFF	TGTGCCAGCCGGCAGGGAAGCGCTGAAGCTTTCTTT
11	TRBV11-3	NA	NA	TRBJ2-7	CAIQQGHEQYF	TGTGCCATCCAGCAGGGCCACGAGCAGTACTTC
11	TRBV10-2	NA	NA	TRBJ2-1	CASSASGEQFF	TGCGCCAGCAGTGCCTCGGGTGAGCAGTTCTTC
14	TRBV29-1	NA	few	TRBJ1-2	CSVAKAGGSYGYTF	TGCAGCGTTGCGAAGGCGGGGGGCAGCTATGGCTACACCTTC
16	TRBV7-9	TRBD1	NA	TRBJ1-1	CASSLGQGGSNTEAFF	TGTGCCAGCAGCCTCGGACAGGGGGGCTCGAACACTGAAGCTTTCTTT
15	TRBV5-1	NA	NA	TRBJ1-1	CASSSLRKGVNEAFF	TGCGCCAGCAGTTCCCTACGAAAGGGAGTGAATGAAGCTTTCTTT
16	TRBV19	NA	NA	TRBJ2-1	CASSIIPAGIYNEQFF	TGTGCCAGTAGTATAATCCCCGCGGGAATATACAATGAGCAGTTCTTC
13	TRBV19	NA	NA	TRBJ2-3	CASSIALVDTQYF	TGTGCCAGTAGTATAGCCCTAGTGGATACGCAGTATTTT
16	TRBV6-5	NA	NA	TRBJ2-3	CASSYSRGLSTDTQYF	TGTGCCAGCAGTTACTCCAGGGGTCTAAGCACAGATACGCAGTATTTT
13	TRBV5-1	NA	NA	TRBJ2-7	CASSLGGGGEQYF	TGCGCCAGCAGCTTGGGGGGCGGTGGCGAGCAGTACTTC
14	TRBV27	TRBD1	few	TRBJ1-2	CASSWGQGVSGYTF	TGTGCCAGCAGTTGGGGACAGGGGGTGTCTGGCTACACCTTC
14	TRBV18	TRBD1	NA	TRBJ1-5	CASSPDRGHQPQHF	TGTGCCAGCTCACCTGACAGGGGACATCAGCCCCAGCATTTT
13	TRBV6-1	NA	NA	TRBJ2-7	CASSVRWGDEQYF	TGTGCCAGCAGTGTGAGATGGGGGGACGAGCAGTACTTC
14	TRBV7-2	TRBD1	NA	TRBJ2-7	CASSLVQGGYEQYF	TGTGCCAGCAGCTTAGTACAGGGGGGCTACGAGCAGTACTTC
16	TRBV27	TRBD1	NA	TRBJ2-7	CASSLAPTGSSYEQYF	TGTGCCAGCAGTTTGGCGCCGACAGGGAGCTCCTACGAGCAGTACTTC
15	TRBV5-4	NA	NA	TRBJ2-2	CASSPLTGNTGELFF	TGTGCCAGCAGTCCTCTGACAGGGAACACCGGGGAGCTGTTTTTT
14	TRBV10-2	NA	NA	TRBJ2-1	CASSHGTLGGEQFF	TGCGCCAGCAGCCACGGGACTCTTGGGGGTGAGCAGTTCTTC
15	TRBV5-6	TRBD2	NA	TRBJ2-7	CASSNGPLAGCEQYF	TGTGCCAGCAGCAATGGCCCACTAGCGGGGTGCGAGCAGTACTTC
12	TRBV11-3	NA	few	TRBJ2-5	CASSLDRETQYF	TGTGCCAGCAGCTTAGATCGGGAGACCCAGTACTTC
16	TRBV5-8	NA	NA	TRBJ2-7	CASSLNPGLSPYEQYF	TGTGCCAGCAGCTTGAATCCGGGACTTTCGCCCTACGAGCAGTACTTC
14	TRBV9	TRBD2	NA	TRBJ2-3	CASNLAGETDTQYF	TGTGCCAGCAACCTAGCGGGGGAGACAGATACGCAGTATTTT
14	TRBV18	NA	NA	TRBJ1-1	CASSPRQKNTEAFF	TGTGCCAGCTCACCACGGCAGAAAAACACTGAAGCTTTCTTT
15	TRBV5-1	TRBD1	NA	TRBJ2-7	CASSWDRRSSYEQYF	TGCGCCAGCAGCTGGGACAGGAGGAGCTCCTACGAGCAGTACTTC
14	TRBV19	NA	NA	TRBJ1-3	CASTVSSPGNTIYF	TGTGCCAGTACGGTCTCTTCGCCCGGAAACACCATATATTTT
15	TRBV7-9	TRBD1	NA	TRBJ2-7	CASSPGGTGGYEQYF	TGTGCCAGCAGCCCAGGGGGGACAGGGGGTTACGAGCAGTACTTC
15	TRBV6-5	NA	NA	TRBJ2-7	CASSSARARSYEQYF	TGTGCCAGCAGTAGCGCCAGGGCCAGGTCCTACGAGCAGTACTTC
17	TRBV10-3	NA	NA	TRBJ2-5	CAISPTSGTGKEETQYF	TGTGCCATCAGTCCAACTAGCGGGACAGGGAAGGAAGAGACCCAGTACTTC
18	TRBV5-1	TRBD2	NA	TRBJ2-3	CASSLALASGGASNTQYF	TGCGCCAGCAGCTTGGCGCTGGCTAGCGGGGGGGCCTCAAATACGCAGTATTTT
14	TRBV30	TRBD1	few	TRBJ1-1	CAWSTGQGNTEAFF	TGTGCCTGGAGTACGGGACAGGGGAACACTGAAGCTTTCTTT
15	TRBV7-2	NA	NA	TRBJ1-2	CASSSRTQGDYGYTF	TGTGCCAGCAGTTCGCGGACACAGGGTGACTATGGCTACACCTTC